These 19 T cell receptor beta chains were sequenced from one sample in a study of human T cells and chemical hapten exposure. From the RACE reads, TCRdb called clonotypes with MiXCR, one entry per CDR3 protein. The sample contains approximately 100,000 distinct CDR3 sequences, 9% to 9.5% of which appear only once. The time point is: patch test 2, 6 weeks after DPC sensitization. Treatment of the sample: therapeutic diphenylcyclopropenone sensitization with weekly scalp DPC. This specimen was whole blood, taken in connection with sensitization to the hapten diphenylcyclopropenone (DPC). These receptors were taken from a woman in her thirties or forties with alopecia areata. Some clones in this sample may be carry-over from other donors' samples.

This clonotype was observed many times. The chain joins TRBV27 to TRBJ1-6; D gene uncertain. Germline values: CDR1 MNHEY, CDR2 SMNVEV (reference sequence). With 7 bases removed from V and 5 bases from J, the gap between germline ends came to 12 bases. CDR3 length: 14 residues. CDR3 bases: TGTGCCAGCACCGAGAGGAGAGATAATTCACCCCTCCACTTT. Protein product: CASTERRDNSPLHF.

This clonotype was observed a handful of times. J is TRBJ1-1 and V is TRBV5-1, with D unclear. The CDR3 runs 13 residues. From germline, CDR1 is SGHRS and CDR2 YFSETQ. The V end lost 5 bases, the J end lost 1 base, and 9 bases lay between the germline ends. This chain's CDR3 is CASRGTSNTEAFF. The CDR3 bases are TGCGCCAGCAGAGGCACCTCGAACACTGAAGCTTTCTTT.

This clonotype was observed at least ten times. The chain couples TRBV7-8 to TRBJ1-5; D gene ambiguous. The germline gives CDR1 SGHVS, CDR2 FQNEAQ. CDR3 length: 15 residues. Trimming shortened V by 0 bases and J by 3 bases, and 9 bases separated the two germline ends. The chain's CDR3 is CASSLAIYLNQPQHF. CDR3 DNA: TGTGCCAGCAGCTTAGCCATTTACCTCAATCAGCCCCAGCATTTT. Filled out from reference TRBV7-8 and TRBJ1-5, the complete variable domain reads GAGVSQSPRYKVAKRGQDVALRCDPISGHVSLFWYQQALGQGPEFLTYFQNEAQLDKSGLPSDRFFAERPEGSVSTLKIQRTQQEDSAVYLCASSLAIYLNQPQHFGDGTRLSIL.

The V and J genes are TRBV4-2 and TRBJ1-5; D is perhaps TRBD1 (6 bases). CDR3 size: 17 residues. V was clipped by 1 base and J by 1 base, with 14 bases between them. Per germline, CDR1 LGHNA and CDR2 YNFKEQ. The CDR3 nucleotides are TGTGCCAGCAGCCAAGTGCTGGGGCAGGGGAGCAATCAGCCCCAGCATTTT. Residues: CASSQVLGQGSNQPQHF.

This clonotype has at least ten counts. The J gene is TRBJ2-4, the V gene TRBV4-2; no reliable D call. With 0 bases removed from V and 5 bases from J, the gap between germline ends came to 14 bases. This CDR3 is 16 amino acids long. CDR1 and CDR2 (germline): LGHNA, YNFKEQ. The CDR3 is CASSQDIVVSQNIQYF. The CDR3 coding sequence is TGTGCCAGCAGCCAAGATATAGTCGTTTCCCAAAACATTCAGTACTTC.

The chain is built from TRBV5-1 and TRBJ2-2, with D possibly TRBD2 on 5 matching bases. The V and J ends lost 0 bases and 5 bases respectively, with 11 bases between them. Germline lookup yields CDR1 SGHRS and CDR2 YFSETQ. The CDR3 spans 15 residues. CDR3 bases: TGCGCCAGCAGCTTGGAAATCGGGGATACCGGGGAGCTGTTTTTT. This codes for CASSLEIGDTGELFF.

This clonotype came up many times. The chain carries TRBV7-9 and TRBJ1-3, with D tentatively TRBD1 (6 bases). The germline V gene has CDR1 SEHNR and CDR2 FQNEAQ (reference sequence). Trimming cost V 2 bases and J 4 bases, with 18 bases left between them. The CDR3 loop spans 17 amino acids. CDR3 coding DNA: TGTGCCAGCAGCTTACATTCGGACAGATCATTCGGAAACACCATATATTTT. Translating gives CASSLHSDRSFGNTIYF.

This clonotype was observed a handful of times. This sequence joins TRBV29-1 and TRBJ1-1; D call uncertain. V dropped 6 bases and J dropped 0 bases, with 8 bases sitting between them. This CDR3 region has 12 residues. Germline-derived CDR1 and CDR2 are SQVTM and ANQGSEA. CDR3 region: CSVRDLNTEAFF. The CDR3, as DNA: TGCAGCGTGCGGGATCTGAACACTGAAGCTTTCTTT.

In its sample, this clonotype was seen many times. The CDR3 region is CASSLMTGKETQYF. The DNA of the CDR3 is TGTGCCAGCAGCTTAATGACAGGAAAAGAGACCCAGTACTTC. This rearrangement joins TRBV7-2 to TRBJ2-5; perhaps TRBD1 as D (6 bases). Trimming shortened V by 2 bases and J by 3 bases, and 10 bases separated the two germline ends. The CDR3 extends over 14 amino acids. CDR1 and CDR2 from the germline V gene are SGHTA and FQGNSA.

This clonotype was recorded many times. V is TRBV29-1 and J is TRBJ1-2, with 8 bases aligning to TRBD1. The germline V gene encodes CDR1 SQVTM and CDR2 ANQGSEA. This CDR3 comprises 12 residues. The junction had 3 bases not matched to a gene; V was cut back by 3 bases and J by 6 bases. CDR3 sequence: CSVDGQGHGYTF. Here the CDR3 DNA reads TGCAGCGTTGATGGACAGGGTCATGGCTACACCTTC.

On this clonotype: With a much larger clone just one base away, this may be a read error. The DNA of the CDR3 is TGTGCCAGCACCCATAATTCACCCCTCCACTTT. It specifies CASTHNSPLHF. The chain uses TRBV12-3 or TRBV12-4 and TRBJ1-6, with D unresolved. Trimming removed 7 bases from V and 5 bases from J, with 3 bases in between. This CDR3 has 11 amino acids.

This clonotype was picked up a small number of times. This chain uses TRBV12-3 or TRBV12-4 with TRBJ2-7, with 7 bases aligning to TRBD1. The V segment lost 7 bases and the J segment 1 base; nucleotides outside the gene matches: 4. The CDR3 consists of 13 residues. This CDR3 is CASTLDRSYEQYF. The CDR3 nucleotides are TGTGCCAGCACCCTGGACAGGTCCTACGAGCAGTACTTC.

This clonotype was observed many times. The V call is TRBV10-3, the J call TRBJ2-3; TRBD1 matches 7 bases. The CDR3 has 15 amino acids. CDR1 and CDR2 from the germline V gene are ENHRY and SYGVKD. V was clipped by 3 bases and J by 1 base; unmatched bases: 4. CDR3 residues: CAISELGQGTDTQYF. The CDR3 nucleotides read TGTGCCATCAGTGAACTCGGACAGGGCACAGATACGCAGTATTTT.

The chain has TRBV18 and TRBJ2-1; tentatively, D is TRBD1 or TRBD2 (5 bases each). The germline gives CDR1 KGHSH, CDR2 LQKENI. This CDR3 has 13 residues. Trimming removed 4 bases at V and 6 bases at J, with 10 bases between. The CDR3 bases are TGTGCCAGCTCACTAGGGGCGGGCAATGAGCAGTTCTTC. Its protein is CASSLGAGNEQFF.

This chain links TRBV12-5 with TRBJ2-5, with 7 bases aligning to TRBD2. The CDR3 is made up of 13 amino acids. Germline V CDR1 and CDR2: LGHNT, FRNRAP. V trimming: 1 base; J trimming: 4 bases; junction bases outside the gene matches: 0. The CDR3 loop reads CASGLGGGETQYF. The CDR3 coding sequence is TGTGCTAGTGGTTTGGGCGGGGGAGAGACCCAGTACTTC.

The rearrangement links TRBV20-1 to TRBJ1-2; D might be TRBD1 (6 bases). The CDR3 extends over 20 amino acids. In germline, CDR1 is DFQATT, CDR2 SNEGSKA (reference sequence). V lost 7 bases and J 8 bases, leaving 41 bases between the germline ends. DNA of the CDR3: TGCAGTGTCTCTCTCCACCGCACCACCGTAGTCGGGACAACTATGGGAGGCTACACCTTC. It yields the protein CSVSLHRTTVVGTTMGGYTF.

V usage is TRBV29-1 and J usage is TRBJ2-7, with D possibly TRBD1 on 7 matching bases. V was trimmed by 6 bases and J by 1 base, leaving 13 bases between them. The CDR3 sequence is 13 residues long. The V gene's germline CDR1 is SQVTM and CDR2 ANQGSEA. The CDR3 protein is CSVEGTVSYEQYF. CDR3 DNA sequence: TGCAGCGTGGAGGGGACAGTTTCCTACGAGCAGTACTTC.

This clonotype occurred a few times. The J gene is TRBJ2-7, the V gene TRBV6-5, with D perhaps matching TRBD1 (7 bases). This CDR3 is 14 amino acids long. Germline values: CDR1 MNHEY, CDR2 SVGAGI. Trimming pared 5 bases from V and 7 bases from J, leaving 18 bases between. CDR3 residues: CASSIQGHRGEQYF. CDR3 bases: TGTGCCAGCAGTATACAGGGGCACCGGGGGGAGCAGTACTTC.

This clonotype was recorded many times. J is TRBJ2-1 and V is TRBV20-1; 8 nucleotides match TRBD2. This CDR3 is built from 14 residues. V trimming: 7 bases; J trimming: 5 bases; junction bases outside the gene matches: 10. Germline values: CDR1 DFQATT, CDR2 SNEGSKA (reference sequence). The CDR3 region has the DNA TGCAGTGGCCAGACGGGGGGGCCACACAATGAGCAGTTCTTC. It translates to CSGQTGGPHNEQFF.